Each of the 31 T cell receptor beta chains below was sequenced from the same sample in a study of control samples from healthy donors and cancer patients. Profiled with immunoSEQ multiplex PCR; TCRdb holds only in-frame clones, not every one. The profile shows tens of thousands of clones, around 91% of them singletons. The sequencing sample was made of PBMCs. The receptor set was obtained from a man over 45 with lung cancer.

Here the CDR3 reads CASSPGGLGYTF. The CDR3 bases are TGTGCCAGCAGTCCCGGAGGGCTGGGCTACACCTTC. This chain links TRBV12-3 or TRBV12-4 with TRBJ1-2; D call uncertain. The CDR3 loop spans 12 amino acids. V was cut by 5 bases and J by 8 bases, with 12 bases left in between.

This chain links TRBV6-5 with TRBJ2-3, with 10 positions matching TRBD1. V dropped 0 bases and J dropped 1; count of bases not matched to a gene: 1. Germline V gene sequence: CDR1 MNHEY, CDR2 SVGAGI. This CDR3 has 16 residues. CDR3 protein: CASSYSTGGGTDTQYF. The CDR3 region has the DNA TGTGCCAGCAGTTACTCGACAGGGGGCGGCACAGATACGCAGTATTTT.

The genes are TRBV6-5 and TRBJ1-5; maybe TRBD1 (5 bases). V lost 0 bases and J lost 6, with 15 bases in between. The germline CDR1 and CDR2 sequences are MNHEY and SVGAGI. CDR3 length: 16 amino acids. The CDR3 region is CASSYSWAGLAQPQHF. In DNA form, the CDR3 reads TGTGCCAGCAGTTACTCTTGGGCAGGGTTAGCTCAGCCCCAGCATTTT.

CDR3 amino acids: CASSLEGTGGYTF. The CDR3 bases are TGTGCCAGCAGCTTAGAGGGGACTGGGGGCTACACCTTC. The chain is built from TRBV7-8 and TRBJ1-2, with D maybe TRBD1 (5 bases). Germline values: CDR1 SGHVS, CDR2 FQNEAQ. The CDR3 extends over 13 amino acids. Trimming left V 1 base short and J 8 bases short, with 11 bases between.

This CDR3 is CASSRDSTDTQYF. The CDR3 DNA is TGTGCCAGCAGTAGGGACAGCACAGATACGCAGTATTTT. The chain links TRBV6-5 to TRBJ2-3, with D perhaps given as TRBD1 or TRBD2 (5 bases each). The CDR3 loop spans 13 amino acids. Germline CDR1 and CDR2: MNHEY and SVGAGI. Trimming stripped 5 bases from V and 0 bases from J, with 6 bases between.

The CDR3 protein is CASSPDEFGPGELFF. The DNA for the CDR3 is TGTGCCAGCAGTCCCGACGAGTTTGGCCCCGGGGAGCTGTTTTTT. The V and J genes are TRBV6-1 and TRBJ2-2; unclear D gene. V gave up 5 bases and J gave up 6 bases, with 16 bases separating them. The CDR3 consists of 15 residues. Germline CDR1 reads MNHNS; CDR2 reads SASEGT.

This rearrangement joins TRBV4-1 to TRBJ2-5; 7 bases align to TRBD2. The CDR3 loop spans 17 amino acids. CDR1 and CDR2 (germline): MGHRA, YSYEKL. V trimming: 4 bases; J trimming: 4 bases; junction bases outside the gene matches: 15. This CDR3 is CASSLTTLMSGGETQYF. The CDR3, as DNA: TGCGCCAGCAGCCTCACAACACTGATGTCGGGAGGAGAGACCCAGTACTTC.

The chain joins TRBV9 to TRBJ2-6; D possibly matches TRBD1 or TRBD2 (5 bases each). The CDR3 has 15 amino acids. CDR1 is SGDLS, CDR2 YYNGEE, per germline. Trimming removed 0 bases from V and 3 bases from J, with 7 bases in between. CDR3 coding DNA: TGTGCCAGCAGCGTAGGGGACGGTGGGGCCAACGTCCTGACTTTC. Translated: CASSVGDGGANVLTF.

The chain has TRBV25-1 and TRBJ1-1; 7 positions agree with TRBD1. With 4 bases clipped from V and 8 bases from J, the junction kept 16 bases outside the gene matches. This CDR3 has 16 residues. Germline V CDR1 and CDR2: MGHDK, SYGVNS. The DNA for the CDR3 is TGTGCCAGCAGTGCAGGGGGAGCAGAAGGTAAGAGAGAAGCTTTCTTT. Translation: CASSAGGAEGKREAFF.

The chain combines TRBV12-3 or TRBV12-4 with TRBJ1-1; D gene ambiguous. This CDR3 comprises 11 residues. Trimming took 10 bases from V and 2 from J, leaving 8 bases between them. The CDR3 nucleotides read TGTGCCACGAACTTCAACACTGAAGCTTTCTTT. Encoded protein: CATNFNTEAFF.

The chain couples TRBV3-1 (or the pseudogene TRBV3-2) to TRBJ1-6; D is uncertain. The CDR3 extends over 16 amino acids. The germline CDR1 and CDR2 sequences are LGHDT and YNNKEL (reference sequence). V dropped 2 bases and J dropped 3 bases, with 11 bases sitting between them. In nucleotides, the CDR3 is TGTGCCAGCAGCCAATATTTCGGGGTCTATAATTCACCCCTCCACTTT. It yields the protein CASSQYFGVYNSPLHF.

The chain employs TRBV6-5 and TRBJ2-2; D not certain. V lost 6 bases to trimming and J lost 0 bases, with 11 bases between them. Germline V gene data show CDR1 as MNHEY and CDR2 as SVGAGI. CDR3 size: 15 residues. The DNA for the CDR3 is TGTGCCAGCAGCGGCCAAACTACGAACACCGGGGAGCTGTTTTTT. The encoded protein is CASSGQTTNTGELFF.

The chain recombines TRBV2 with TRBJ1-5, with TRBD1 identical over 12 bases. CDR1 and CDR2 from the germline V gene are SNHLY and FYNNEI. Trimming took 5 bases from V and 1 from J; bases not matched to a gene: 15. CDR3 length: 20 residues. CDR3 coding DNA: TGTGCCAGCAGTTCTCCCCCGGGACAGGGGGCGGTCCGAAGCAATCAGCCCCAGCATTTT. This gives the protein CASSSPPGQGAVRSNQPQHF.

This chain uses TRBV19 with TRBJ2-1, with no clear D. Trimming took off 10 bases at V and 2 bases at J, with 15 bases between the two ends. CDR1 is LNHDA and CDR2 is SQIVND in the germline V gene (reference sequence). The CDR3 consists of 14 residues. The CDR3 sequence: CATTESKAYNEQFF. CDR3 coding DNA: TGTGCCACCACAGAGAGCAAGGCCTACAATGAGCAGTTCTTC.

The CDR3 spells CASSQGSPPSTDTQYF. The DNA of the CDR3 is TGTGCCAGCAGCCAGGGATCACCCCCTAGCACAGATACGCAGTATTTT. The chain links TRBV3-1 (or the pseudogene TRBV3-2) to TRBJ2-3; no firm D call. The CDR3 runs to 16 residues. Germline lookup yields CDR1 LGHDT and CDR2 YNNKEL (reference sequence). The V end lost 3 bases, the J end lost 0 bases, and 13 bases lay between the germline ends.

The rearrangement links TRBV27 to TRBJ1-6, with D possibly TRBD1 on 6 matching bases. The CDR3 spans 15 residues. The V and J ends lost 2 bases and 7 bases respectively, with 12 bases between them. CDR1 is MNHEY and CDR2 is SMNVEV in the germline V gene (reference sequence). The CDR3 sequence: CASSLIPGENSPLHF. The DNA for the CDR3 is TGTGCCAGCAGTTTAATTCCAGGGGAGAATTCACCCCTCCACTTT.

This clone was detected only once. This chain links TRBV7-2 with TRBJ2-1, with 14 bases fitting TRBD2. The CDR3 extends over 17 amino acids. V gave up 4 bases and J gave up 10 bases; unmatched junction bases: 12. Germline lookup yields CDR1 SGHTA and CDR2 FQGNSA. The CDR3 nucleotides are TGTGCCAGCAGCTCGGGACTAGCGGGGGCCCGAGGTGGGGAGCAGTTCTTC. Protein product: CASSSGLAGARGGEQFF. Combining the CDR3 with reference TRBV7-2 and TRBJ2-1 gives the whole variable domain GAGVSQSPSNKVTEKGKDVELRCDPISGHTALYWYRQSLGQGLEFLIYFQGNSAPDKSGLPSDRFSAERTGGSVSTLTIQRTQQEDSAVYLCASSSGLAGARGGEQFFGPGTRLTVL.

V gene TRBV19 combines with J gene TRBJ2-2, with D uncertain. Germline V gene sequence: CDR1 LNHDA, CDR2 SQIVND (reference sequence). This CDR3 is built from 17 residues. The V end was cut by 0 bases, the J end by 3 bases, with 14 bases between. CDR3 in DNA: TGTGCCAGTAGTATAGAGTATGGGTTCGAAGACACCGGGGAGCTGTTTTTT. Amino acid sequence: CASSIEYGFEDTGELFF.

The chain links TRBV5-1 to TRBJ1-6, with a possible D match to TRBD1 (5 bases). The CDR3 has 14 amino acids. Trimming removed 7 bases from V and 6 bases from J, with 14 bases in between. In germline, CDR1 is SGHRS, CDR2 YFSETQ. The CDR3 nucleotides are TGCGCCAGCGGGCAAGATGGGGGTAATTCACCCCTCCACTTT. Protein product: CASGQDGGNSPLHF.

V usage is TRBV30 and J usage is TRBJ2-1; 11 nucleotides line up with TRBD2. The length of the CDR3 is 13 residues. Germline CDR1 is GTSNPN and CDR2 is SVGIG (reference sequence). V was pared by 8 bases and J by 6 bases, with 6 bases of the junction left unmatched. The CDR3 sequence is CAHSGGVGNEQFF. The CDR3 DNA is TGTGCCCATAGCGGGGGGGTCGGCAATGAGCAGTTCTTC.

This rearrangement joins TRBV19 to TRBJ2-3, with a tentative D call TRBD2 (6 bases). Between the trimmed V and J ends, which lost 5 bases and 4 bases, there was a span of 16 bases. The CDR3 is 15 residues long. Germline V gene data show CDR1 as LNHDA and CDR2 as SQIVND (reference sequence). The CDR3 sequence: CASSADGGVSDTQYF. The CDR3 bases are TGTGCCAGTAGTGCCGACGGGGGAGTATCAGATACGCAGTATTTT.

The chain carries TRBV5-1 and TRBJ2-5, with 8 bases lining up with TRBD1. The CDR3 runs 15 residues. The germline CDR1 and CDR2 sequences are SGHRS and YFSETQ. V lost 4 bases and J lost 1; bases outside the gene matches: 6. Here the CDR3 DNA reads TGCGCCAGCAGCCCGGACAGGGTGGGCCAAGAGACCCAGTACTTC. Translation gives CASSPDRVGQETQYF. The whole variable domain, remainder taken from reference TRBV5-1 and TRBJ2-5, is KAGVTQTPRYLIKTRGQQVTLSCSPISGHRSVSWYQQTPGQGLQFLFEYFSETQRNKGNFPGRFSGRQFSNSRSEMNVSTLELGDSALYLCASSPDRVGQETQYFGPGTRLLVL.

The CDR3 loop is CASSQDVSGGAYEQYF. The DNA for the CDR3 is TGCGCCAGCAGCCAAGATGTTTCGGGGGGGGCCTACGAGCAGTACTTC. This rearrangement joins TRBV4-3 to TRBJ2-7; the match to TRBD2 covers 8 bases. Trimming cost V 0 bases and J 2 bases; bases outside gene matches: 6. There are 16 residues in the CDR3. Germline CDR1 is LGHNA and CDR2 is YSLEER.

CDR3 sequence reads: CASSQTGGYEKLFF. The DNA for the CDR3 is TGTGCCAGCAGCCAGACAGGAGGATACGAAAAACTGTTTTTT. The J gene is TRBJ1-4, the V gene TRBV27, with D possibly TRBD1 on 6 matching bases. The CDR3 runs 14 residues. The germline CDR1 and CDR2 sequences are MNHEY and SMNVEV (reference sequence). Trimming pared 6 bases from V and 8 bases from J, leaving 16 bases between.

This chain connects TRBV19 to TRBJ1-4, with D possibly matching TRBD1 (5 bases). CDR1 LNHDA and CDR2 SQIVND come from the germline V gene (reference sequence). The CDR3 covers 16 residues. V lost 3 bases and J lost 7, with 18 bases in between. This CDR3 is CASSMAGTMLFEKLFF. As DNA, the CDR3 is TGTGCCAGTAGTATGGCCGGGACTATGTTGTTTGAAAAACTGTTTTTT.

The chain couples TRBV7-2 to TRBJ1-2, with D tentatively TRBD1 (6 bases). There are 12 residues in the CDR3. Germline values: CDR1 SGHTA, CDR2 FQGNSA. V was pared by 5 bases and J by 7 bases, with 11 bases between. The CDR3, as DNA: TGTGCCAGCAGCCCTCAGGGGTCTGGCTACACCTTC. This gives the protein CASSPQGSGYTF.

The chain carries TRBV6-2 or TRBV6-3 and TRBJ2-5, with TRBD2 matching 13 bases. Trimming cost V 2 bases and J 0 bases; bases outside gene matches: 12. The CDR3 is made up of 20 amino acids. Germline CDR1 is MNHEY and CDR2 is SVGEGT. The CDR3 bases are TGTGCCAGCAGTTACCCAGGACTAGCGGGGGTCCTCCTTTACCAAGAGACCCAGTACTTC. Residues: CASSYPGLAGVLLYQETQYF.

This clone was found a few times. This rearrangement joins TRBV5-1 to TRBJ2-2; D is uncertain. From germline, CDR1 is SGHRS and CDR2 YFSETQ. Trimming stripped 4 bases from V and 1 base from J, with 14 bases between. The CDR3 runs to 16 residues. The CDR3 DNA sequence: TGCGCCAGCAGCCGTTCTTTGGGAATGAACACCGGGGAGCTGTTTTTT. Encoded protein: CASSRSLGMNTGELFF.

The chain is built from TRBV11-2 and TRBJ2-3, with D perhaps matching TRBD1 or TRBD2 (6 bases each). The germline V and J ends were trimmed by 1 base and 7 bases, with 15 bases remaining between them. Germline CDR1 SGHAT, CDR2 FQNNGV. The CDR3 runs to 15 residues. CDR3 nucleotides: TGTGCCAGCAGCTTAGCGGGGGCTCTCTCCTATACGCAGTATTTT. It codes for CASSLAGALSYTQYF.

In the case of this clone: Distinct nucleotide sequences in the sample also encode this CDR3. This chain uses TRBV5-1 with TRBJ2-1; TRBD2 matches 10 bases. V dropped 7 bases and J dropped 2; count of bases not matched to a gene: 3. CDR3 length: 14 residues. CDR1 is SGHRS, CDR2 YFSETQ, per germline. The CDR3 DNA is TGCGCCAGCGCTAGCGGGGGAACCTACAATGAGCAGTTCTTC. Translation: CASASGGTYNEQFF.

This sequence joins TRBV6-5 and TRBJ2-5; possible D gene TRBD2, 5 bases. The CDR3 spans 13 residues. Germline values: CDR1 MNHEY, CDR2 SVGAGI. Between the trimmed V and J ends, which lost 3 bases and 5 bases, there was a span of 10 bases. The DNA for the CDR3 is TGTGCCAGCAGTTATAACGGGGAGGAGACCCAGTACTTC. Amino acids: CASSYNGEETQYF.